Listed below are T cell receptor beta chains from one sample, sequenced in a study of T cell responses to AZD1222 COVID-19 vaccine. Method: immunoSEQ multiplex PCR; TCRdb's copy keeps in-frame clones and lacks some. The table includes some 120,000 clones, around nine tenths detected once. The sample in question was peripheral blood, obtained on day 0 of AZD1222 vaccination. Receptors were obtained from an adult in good health. The CDR3 runs from the conserved cysteine through the conserved F or W.

j_call v_call cdr3_length cdr3_aa
TRBJ2-1 TRBV3-1/TRBV3-2 15 CASSLGQGYSGSWFF
TRBJ1-2 TRBV20-1 11 CSATPGGGYTF
TRBJ2-1 TRBV6-1 10 CASSEAFRFF
TRBJ1-4 TRBV7-9 14 CASSAVWGNEKLFF
TRBJ1-1 TRBV6-6 15 CASSYPGQVNTEAFF
TRBJ1-6 TRBV5-1 15 CASSSRGDYNSPLHF
TRBJ2-1 TRBV19 14 CASTDRGKDNEQFF
TRBJ2-7 TRBV30 12 CAWSVRPGEQYF
TRBJ2-5 TRBV7-6 16 CASSFSGTPNQETQYF
TRBJ1-1 TRBV13 14 CASSLGDGYTEAFF
TRBJ1-3 TRBV19 14 CASTKWLSGNTIYF
TRBJ1-1 TRBV7-2 13 CASSQVASTEAFF
TRBJ2-1 TRBV28 14 CASGLGTGYNEQFF
TRBJ2-1 TRBV28 14 CAIEEGRYYNEQFF
TRBJ2-7 TRBV30 12 CAWSRGGYEQYF
TRBJ1-3 TRBV29-1 12 CSVVDSGNTIYF
TRBJ1-4 TRBV7-7 15 CASSLTGGFNEKLFF
TRBJ2-7 TRBV19 14 CASSQSGDSYEQYF
TRBJ1-1 TRBV5-1 15 CASSGVTGMNTEAFF
TRBJ1-1 TRBV30 15 CAWNLVSRLNTEAFF
TRBJ1-3 TRBV30 13 CAWSVQGADTIYF
TRBJ2-3 TRBV28 15 CASSLGDSRTDTQYF
TRBJ1-2 TRBV20-1 11 CSAVTGYGYTF
TRBJ2-1 TRBV14 16 CASSQHGLAGAGEQFF
TRBJ2-7 TRBV2 13 CASIVQLGYEQYF
TRBJ2-3 TRBV14 16 CASSQETGGRTDTQYF
TRBJ2-5 TRBV3-1/TRBV3-2 14 CASSPSGPQETQYF
TRBJ1-1 TRBV5-6 16 CASSFLRGPLNTEAFF
TRBJ2-6 TRBV19 18 CASSTFSGPSSGANVLTF
TRBJ1-3 TRBV9 15 CASSLGQGRGNTIYF
TRBJ2-4 TRBV10-3 18 CAISESGGSPLAKNIQYF
TRBJ1-4 TRBV4-3 13 CASSQDRSEKLFF
TRBJ2-2 TRBV20-1 11 CSAPGSGELFF
TRBJ1-3 TRBV19 14 CASTLDTSGNTIYF
TRBJ2-7 TRBV15 12 CAAGGSSYEQYF
TRBJ2-1 TRBV5-6 15 CASSAGTSGYHEQFF
TRBJ2-5 TRBV6-5 11 CASSQGETQYF
TRBJ1-1 TRBV29-1 15 CSVEDQVVSGTEAFF
TRBJ1-6 TRBV25-1 13 CASSEDSNSPLHF
TRBJ1-5 TRBV29-1 14 CSVVSGLGDQPQHF
TRBJ1-4 TRBV5-1 18 CASSLGPTVRGTNEKLFF
TRBJ1-2 TRBV5-4 15 CASRERQGAGPGYTF
TRBJ2-7 TRBV6-5 16 CASSYPTLAGVYEQYF
TRBJ1-2 TRBV3-1/TRBV3-2 11 CASSQGAVVTF
TRBJ2-5 TRBV3-1/TRBV3-2 12 CASSQESGTQYF
TRBJ1-2 TRBV7-9 13 CASSLGVGYGYTF
TRBJ2-1 TRBV3-1/TRBV3-2 14 CASSLPSGGNEQFF
TRBJ2-1 TRBV7-3 16 CASSLTGIWENNEQFF
TRBJ1-5 TRBV18 12 CASSGANQPQHF